The TCR beta chain described here comes from a study of blood T cell repertoires in COVID-19. About the research overall: Nucleic acid was either cDNA or gDNA, and it came from T cells, B-cell-depleted T cells, or PBMCs.

Germline loops: CDR1 SGHNT, CDR2 YYREEE (reference sequence). Trimming removed 4 bases at V and 3 bases at J, with 13 bases between. CDR3 length: 14 residues. Original methodology: Reference gene primer amplification gave nucleated cell count estimates. The data were produced by immunoSEQ multiplex PCR, yet TCRdb's version contains in-frame clones alone and is incomplete. V, J and clone size reflect that table, while D and trimming were determined from the DNA. This repertoire shows some 300,000 clones, around 87% found once; its top ten account for over 1%. Input material: peripheral blood. This chain links TRBV5-4 with TRBJ1-1; a possible D gene is TRBD1 (6 bases). The TCR originated in a man between 65 and 85 years old with acute or convalescent COVID-19. This CDR3 is CASSPGQLYTEAFF. The CDR3 region has the DNA TGTGCCAGCAGCCCAGGACAGTTATACACTGAAGCTTTCTTT.